The 16 T cell receptor beta chains below were found in one sample sequenced in a study of cytomegalovirus exposure and HLA in healthy donors. Researchers ran the PCR with 60 Vbeta and 13 Jbeta primers. Assay: immunoSEQ multiplex PCR; the TCRdb copy retains only in-frame clones and omits some. The sample shows 120,000 to 150,000 clones, 60% to 80% of them seen only once. Sequencing was performed on PBMCs. The source is a woman aged 25 to 39 in good health and CMV-seronegative.

The chain uses TRBV2 and TRBJ2-7, with TRBD1 as a possible D gene (6 bases). V shed 5 bases and J shed 3 bases, with 11 bases lying between them. Germline CDR1 reads SNHLY; CDR2 reads FYNNEI. The CDR3 runs to 13 residues. CDR3 residues: CASSRQERYEQYF. In DNA, the CDR3 is TGTGCCAGCAGTAGACAGGAACGCTACGAGCAGTACTTC.

This chain uses TRBV14 with TRBJ2-1, with 8 bases identical to TRBD2. Germline CDR1 and CDR2: SGHDN and FVKESK. This CDR3 spans 16 amino acids. V shed 0 bases and J 10 bases; nucleotides not matched to a gene: 11. CDR3 coding DNA: TGTGCCAGCAGCCAAGATAAGACATGGGGCGGGGGGGAGCAGTTCTTC. It encodes CASSQDKTWGGGEQFF.

This chain joins TRBV14 and TRBJ2-7; D is uncertain. V lost 3 bases to trimming and J lost 4 bases, with 4 bases between them. Germline CDR1 reads SGHDN; CDR2 reads FVKESK. The CDR3 extends over 11 amino acids. The CDR3 sequence is CASSQRYEQYF. The CDR3 DNA is TGTGCCAGCAGCCAGCGTTACGAGCAGTACTTC.

The CDR3 sequence is CASSLSGRPNTEAFF. The CDR3 bases are TGTGCCAGCAGCTTAAGCGGACGGCCGAACACTGAAGCTTTCTTT. This chain uses TRBV11-2 with TRBJ1-1; D uncertain. V was trimmed by 2 bases and J by 1 base, leaving 11 bases between them. The CDR3 spans 15 residues. From germline, CDR1 is SGHAT and CDR2 FQNNGV.

In its sample, this clone was seen once. The chain recombines TRBV28 with TRBJ2-3, with a possible D match to TRBD1 (5 bases). This CDR3 has 15 amino acids. In germline, CDR1 is MDHEN, CDR2 SYDVKM. V dropped 6 bases and J dropped 2 bases, with 15 bases sitting between them. The CDR3 spells CASSPGRTPTDTQYF. The CDR3 bases are TGTGCCAGCAGCCCCGGACGGACACCCACAGATACGCAGTATTTT.

V gene TRBV11-2 combines with J gene TRBJ2-1, with 9 bases matching TRBD1. Germline lookup yields CDR1 SGHAT and CDR2 FQNNGV. Trimming took 8 bases from V and 7 from J; bases not matched to a gene: 15. The CDR3 has 16 amino acids. CDR3 sequence (DNA): TGTGCCAGCGGATTGCCGTCCGGGACAGGGTGGAATGAGCAGTTCTTC. It translates to CASGLPSGTGWNEQFF.

This clone was observed once. The rearrangement links TRBV4-1 to TRBJ2-2, with a weak D call TRBD2 (6 bases). The germline V gene encodes CDR1 MGHRA and CDR2 YSYEKL. Between the trimmed V and J ends, which lost 3 bases and 1 base, there was a span of 12 bases. The CDR3 runs to 16 residues. The CDR3 coding sequence is TGCGCCAGCAGCCAGGTGACTAGTTTGAACACCGGGGAGCTGTTTTTT. Translation: CASSQVTSLNTGELFF.

This chain links TRBV7-2 with TRBJ1-3; 7 positions agree with TRBD1. The germline V gene encodes CDR1 SGHTA and CDR2 FQGNSA. V shed 5 bases, J shed 1 base, and the junction held 2 bases outside the gene matches. The CDR3 has 14 amino acids. The CDR3 spells CASSIQGSGNTIYF. In nucleotides, the CDR3 is TGTGCCAGCAGCATACAGGGGTCTGGAAACACCATATATTTT.

This rearrangement joins TRBV7-2 to TRBJ2-7; D is unresolved. V dropped 3 bases and J dropped 3 bases, with 9 bases sitting between them. The CDR3 contains 13 residues. Germline CDR1 reads SGHTA; CDR2 reads FQGNSA. Here the CDR3 DNA reads TGTGCCAGCAGCTTGTCAGGTAGCTACGAGCAGTACTTC. This translates into CASSLSGSYEQYF. The full variable domain, its missing parts supplied by reference TRBV7-2 and TRBJ2-7, is GAGVSQSPSNKVTEKGKDVELRCDPISGHTALYWYRQSLGQGLEFLIYFQGNSAPDKSGLPSDRFSAERTGGSVSTLTIQRTQQEDSAVYLCASSLSGSYEQYFGPGTRLTVT.

The table lists this clone with a few counts. V and J are TRBV5-5 and TRBJ2-7; D unresolved. V lost 0 bases and J 0 bases, leaving 7 bases between the germline ends. The CDR3 spans 14 residues. Per the germline V gene, CDR1 is SGHKS and CDR2 is YYEKEE (reference sequence). In nucleotides, the CDR3 is TGTGCCAGCAGCTTGGATCCGAGCTCCTACGAGCAGTACTTC. Encoded protein: CASSLDPSSYEQYF.

Only one count was recorded for this clone. The chain employs TRBV27 and TRBJ1-5; D is perhaps TRBD1 (6 bases). Trimming removed 4 bases from V and 6 bases from J, with 22 bases in between. CDR1 is MNHEY and CDR2 is SMNVEV in the germline V gene (reference sequence). The CDR3 has 17 residues. The CDR3 region has the DNA TGTGCCAGCAGTTCGTACCCCTTGGGAGGGGGGGGTCAGCCCCAGCATTTT. Translating it yields CASSSYPLGGGGQPQHF.

The rearrangement links TRBV6-1 to TRBJ2-7; 8 bases fit TRBD1. CDR3 length: 15 amino acids. J was trimmed by 6 bases and V by 7 bases; bases with no gene match: 14. Germline values: CDR1 MNHNS, CDR2 SASEGT. CDR3 DNA: TGTGCCAGCACTCACAACTTGGGGGACAGGTCCGAGCAGTACTTC. The encoded protein is CASTHNLGDRSEQYF.

The rearrangement uses TRBV5-1 and TRBJ1-1; D not certain. The CDR3 is 14 amino acids. Germline V gene lookup returns CDR1 SGHRS and CDR2 YFSETQ. The V end lost 0 bases, the J end lost 1 base, and 7 bases lay between the germline ends. DNA for the CDR3: TGCGCCAGCAGCTTGGCCTCTACGAACACTGAAGCTTTCTTT. As protein: CASSLASTNTEAFF. The whole variable domain, remainder taken from reference TRBV5-1 and TRBJ1-1, is KAGVTQTPRYLIKTRGQQVTLSCSPISGHRSVSWYQQTPGQGLQFLFEYFSETQRNKGNFPGRFSGRQFSNSRSEMNVSTLELGDSALYLCASSLASTNTEAFFGQGTRLTVV.

The gene calls are TRBV4-1 and TRBJ1-1; D is undetermined. The CDR3 is 16 amino acids. V was pared by 0 bases and J by 0 bases, with 11 bases between. Germline V gene data show CDR1 as MGHRA and CDR2 as YSYEKL. This chain's CDR3 is CASSQEPGTVNTEAFF. The CDR3 nucleotides are TGCGCCAGCAGCCAAGAACCAGGAACGGTGAACACTGAAGCTTTCTTT.

The chain links TRBV11-3 to TRBJ2-2; D tentatively fits TRBD1 or TRBD2 (7 bases each). Between the trimmed V and J ends, which lost 10 bases and 5 bases, there was a span of 17 bases. Germline values: CDR1 SGHNT, CDR2 YENEEA. CDR3 length equals 14 residues. Here the CDR3 DNA reads TGTGCCACCAGGGGGGGGGAAGGGACCGGGGAGCTGTTTTTT. Its translation: CATRGGEGTGELFF.

The V and J genes are TRBV10-3 and TRBJ1-2, with no clear D. The CDR3 spans 17 residues. The germline V and J ends were trimmed by 3 bases and 8 bases, with 25 bases remaining between them. The germline gives CDR1 ENHRY, CDR2 SYGVKD. Here the CDR3 DNA reads TGTGCCATCAGTGATCGACGAATACGGCAGTGGGCGTGGGGCTACACCTTC. Translated: CAISDRRIRQWAWGYTF.